This T cell receptor beta chain was documented in a study of cytomegalovirus exposure and HLA in healthy donors (dated by TCRdb to the late 2010s). In terms of the full investigation: According to a later analysis, the approximately 120 validation repertoires were produced on the same platform as the 700 or so repertoires of the first cohort. The study aimed to test whether cataloging public T cell receptors could reveal signatures of past pathogen exposure. In addition to the first cohort of 666 subjects, a separate validation cohort of approximately 130 different subjects was used. The study combined high-throughput TCR immunosequencing, statistical association of individual TCRs with disease status, and machine learning to predict cytomegalovirus infection status. What the study reported, not specific to this receptor: It was suggested by the authors that the approach could potentially be generalized to other disease states and immunological phenotypes. In a later analysis, TCRs clustered in the first cohort were found to also tend to co-occur in the 130 or so validation repertoires, with 94% of cluster scores above 0. All 120 or so repertoires were used to score co-occurrence in the validation cohort in a later analysis, because that analysis had no HLA typing for the cohort. The classifier was reported to diagnose cytomegalovirus status with high specificity and sensitivity in both the original cohort and the validation cohort. In vitro tests confirmed that a few of the cytomegalovirus-associated TCR beta chains recognize cytomegalovirus antigens. Most TCR sequences were observed very rarely across donors, whereas some public TCRs were present in many individuals. The study gave a list of 150 to 200 TCR beta chains associated with cytomegalovirus.

The method behind the library was the immunoSEQ multiplex PCR assay. The authors' pipeline ran thus. A statistical classification framework was built to diagnose cytomegalovirus status from the catalog of TCR beta chain sequences. The table comes from immuneACCESS by way of TCRdb, which keeps in-frame sequences with V and J called. Part of the clones is missing from these tables; in studies checked, under half for an unresolved V gene and the rest for unknown reasons. D and trimming were read from the DNA, whereas the V and J calls and clone size are those reported in that table. This sample comprises 250,000 to 350,000 clones, 75% to 90% of them detected only once. Of the sample, about 1% falls within the top ten clones. Note on this clone: There is no known antigen for this receptor. The input lacks base qualities; no much larger clone sits a single base away.

Donors formed part of the validation cohort, which comprised approximately 130 subjects and was distinct from the first cohort of 550 to 850 subjects. The sequence was collected from a woman under 40 in good health and CMV-seropositive. Sample: PBMCs.

The DNA sequence is given as TGTGCCAGCCTAGGACAGGGCACAGATACGCAGTATTTT. Protein translation: CASLGQGTDTQYF. The chain uses TRBV25-1 and TRBJ2-3; the central 7 bases match TRBD1. In the germline V gene, CDR1 corresponds to MGHDK and CDR2 to SYGVNS. Unmatched junction bases come to 3, with V trimmed by 8 bases and J by 1 base. Including the terminal cysteine and phenylalanine, the CDR3 comprises 13 residues. Of the read, only the CDR3 DNA is kept; its 39 bases are in frame from base 1.